This TCR beta chain appears in the sequencing data of a study of blood T cells in healthy people across ages. Study-wide results and caveats: Any changes in expanded clonotypes were possibly confounded, as donor CMV status remained unknown. Investigators viewed diversity estimates from one million T cells as underestimates, the study reported.

In terms of origin and age, donors were healthy Caucasian individuals from Russia aged roughly 6 to 90. As regards this clonotype: The target antigen is unknown.

V gave up 4 bases and J gave up 2 bases, with 15 bases separating them. The CDR3 has 15 residues. The germline gives CDR1 SGDLS, CDR2 YYNGEE. Using a J-beta primer mix together with a sample-barcoded 5' primer, a second PCR was run for roughly 6 to 12 cycles. A 12-random-nucleotide template-switch adaptor tagged each cDNA molecule. TCRdb processed the 5' RACE reads anew with MiXCR; each CDR3 protein has one entry. Among hundreds of thousands of distinct CDR3 sequences, 58% were seen once, and the ten largest hold approximately 21%. Source material: blood. The chain employs TRBV9 and TRBJ1-2; no clear D gene. The TCR sequence derives from a man between 25 and 39 years old in good health. The CDR3 coding sequence is TGTGCCAGCAGCACCGCTCCCCAGGCGAACTATGGCTACACCTTC. It encodes CASSTAPQANYGYTF.